One TCR beta chain is described in this entry. The sample originates from a study of technical replicates of blood from a few donors. TCRdb keeps only in-frame clones here, not all; method: immunoSEQ multiplex PCR. This sample has about 86,000 clones, with roughly 95% found just once. Trimming at V came to 4 bases and at J to 1 base, leaving 3 bases not matched to a gene. The germline V gene encodes CDR1 SGDLS and CDR2 YYNGEE. This CDR3 region has 14 residues. Material for sequencing was T cells isolated from PBMCs. This receptor was obtained from a human donor in good health. The chain couples TRBV9 to TRBJ1-1, with TRBD1 matching 8 bases. The CDR3 sequence is CASSPGGSNTEAFF. The CDR3 nucleotides are TGTGCCAGCAGCCCAGGGGGCTCGAACACTGAAGCTTTCTTT.